This T cell receptor (beta chain) was obtained from a study of vaccination effects on CD4 cells after COVID-19 (dated by TCRdb to between 2021 and 2023). Notes on the research overall: Each participant got two doses of an mRNA SARS-CoV-2 vaccine, either BNT162b2 or mRNA-1273. SARS-CoV-2 spike-specific CD4+ TCR repertoires from before and after mRNA vaccination were compared in COVID-19 convalescent patients and in infection-naive vaccine recipients. In the study, cultures from other donors were sequenced using the Oncomine TCR Beta short-read assay on an Illumina iSeq 100. Altogether, around eleven COVID-19 convalescent patients and a few SARS-CoV-2-naive healthy vaccine recipients made up the full study. Broad study findings and their caveats: In healthy vaccine recipients, vaccine-induced clones were almost all SARS-CoV-2 mono-reactive, with only 1 of 255 being cross-reactive with common cold coronaviruses. The study was limited by a small number of convalescent patients and lacked early post-infection timepoints. At late post-vaccination timepoints, both infection-induced and vaccine-induced clones showed marked clonal contraction, consistent with waning T cell responses.

Receptors were amplified or captured by the immunoSEQ multiplex PCR assay. DNA from the cultured and isolated CD4+ T cells underwent TCR beta CDR3 sequencing. As for the authors' bioinformatics: Non-productive TCR sequences were removed, reads were trimmed to the CDR3 region, and CDR3s of at least 7 amino acids were retained. The MANAFEST web app was used to identify antigen-specific clonotypes by comparing expansion in peptide wells with expansion in reference cultures. Positive clones required FDR<0.05 expansion versus reference and all other wells, odds ratio above 5, and frequency above 0.1% in two replicate wells. A clonotype was defined as cross-reactive if the clonotype was significantly expanded both in SARS-CoV-2 spike wells and in at least one common cold coronavirus spike condition. CDR3 similarity was assessed by Levenshtein distance with the stringdist R package, and unrooted trees were built with ape in R 3.6.1. Held by TCRdb, this immuneACCESS table contains in-frame sequences only and omits some clones. Under half of the omission traces to an unresolved V gene where checked; the cause of the rest is unknown. The V and J calls and clone size were taken over from that table, and D and trimming were inferred from the DNA. The table for this sample lists 26,000 or so clones; approximately 75% of them were counted only once. The ten largest clonotypes hold about 10% of the sample.

On this clone: It lacks a known antigen. There are no base qualities to consult, and no much larger clone falls within one base.

To identify antigen-specific CD4+ T cell clonotypes by their expansion, the ViraFEST assay first stimulated PBMC with viral peptide pools and then applied TCR sequencing. After more than 9 days of culture, CD4+ T cells were isolated with the EasySep CD4+ T cell isolation kit. Healthy vaccine recipients had no prior SARS-CoV-2 infection, confirmed by negative nucleocapsid antibodies before and after vaccination. Each well held roughly 2 million PBMC cultured in IMDM containing approximately 5% human AB serum, roughly 9.6 IU/ml IL-2 and gentamicin, along with roughly 10 ug/ml peptides. On days 3 and 7, half of the culture medium was replaced with fresh IL-2-containing medium. Unless noted otherwise, every peptide stimulation condition was grown in triplicate wells. Using Ficoll-Paque Plus gradient centrifugation, PBMC were separated from whole blood and then either used fresh or cryopreserved at -140C. The spike proteins of SARS-CoV-2 and of the common cold coronaviruses HCoV-NL63, HCoV-OC43 and HCoV-229E were spanned by overlapping peptide pools. The QIAamp micro DNA kit was used to extract genomic DNA from the cultured CD4+ T cells.

Including cysteine and phenylalanine, the CDR3 has 14 amino acids. The entry retains the CDR3 DNA only, 42 bases that are in frame from base 1. V gives up 0 bases and J gives up 0 bases, and the segment between their germline ends measures 4 bases. The germline V gene encodes CDR1 SGDLS and CDR2 YYNGEE. The specimen was CD4+ T cells from PBMCs cultured with SARS-CoV-2 spike peptides, collected before COVID-19 vaccination. The label giving this sample's cell subset or site can be read as: SARS-CoV-2 spike overlapping peptide pool stimulation. This sequence uses TRBV9 and TRBJ1-3; the D gene is unclear. The receptor was isolated from a human donor who received a COVID-19 vaccine. The DNA reads as follows: TGTGCCAGCAGCGTAGCCGTCTCTGGAAACACCATATATTTT. This gives the protein CASSVAVSGNTIYF.